This T cell receptor (beta chain) was found in a study of cytomegalovirus exposure and HLA in healthy donors. Primers: 60 Vbeta forward and 13 Jbeta reverse. Sequencing was performed with immunoSEQ multiplex PCR; in TCRdb, only in-frame clones are kept and a portion is missing. The sample records about 35,000 clones, 70% to 80% being singletons. Healthy bone marrow donors made up the donor group. A remark on this clone: Its target is not known.

General study points: A later analysis linked a missense variant in DCLRE1C to the trimming of TCR beta V and J genes.

CDR3 length equals 14 residues. Germline CDR1 and CDR2: MDHEN and SYDVKM. V was pared by 3 bases and J by 3 bases, with 1 base of the junction left unmatched. The rearrangement links TRBV28 to TRBJ1-3; 8 nucleotides match TRBD1. The source material was PBMCs. The TCR originated in a woman in her twenties or thirties in good health and CMV-seropositive. CDR3: CASSLDRVGNTIYF. The CDR3, as DNA: TGTGCCAGCAGTTTGGACAGGGTTGGAAACACCATATATTTT.